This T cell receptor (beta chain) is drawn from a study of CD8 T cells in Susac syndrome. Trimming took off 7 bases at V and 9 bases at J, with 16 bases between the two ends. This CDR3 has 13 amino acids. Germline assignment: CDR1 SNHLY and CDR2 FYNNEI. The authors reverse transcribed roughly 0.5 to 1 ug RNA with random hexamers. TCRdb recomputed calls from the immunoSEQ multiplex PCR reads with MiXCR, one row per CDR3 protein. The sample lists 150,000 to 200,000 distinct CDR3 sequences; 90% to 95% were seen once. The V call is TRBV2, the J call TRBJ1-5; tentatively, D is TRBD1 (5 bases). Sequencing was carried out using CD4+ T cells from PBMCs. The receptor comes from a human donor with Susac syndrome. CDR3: CASNRGGAGPQHF. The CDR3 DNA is TGTGCCAGCAATCGTGGGGGAGCTGGGCCCCAGCATTTT.